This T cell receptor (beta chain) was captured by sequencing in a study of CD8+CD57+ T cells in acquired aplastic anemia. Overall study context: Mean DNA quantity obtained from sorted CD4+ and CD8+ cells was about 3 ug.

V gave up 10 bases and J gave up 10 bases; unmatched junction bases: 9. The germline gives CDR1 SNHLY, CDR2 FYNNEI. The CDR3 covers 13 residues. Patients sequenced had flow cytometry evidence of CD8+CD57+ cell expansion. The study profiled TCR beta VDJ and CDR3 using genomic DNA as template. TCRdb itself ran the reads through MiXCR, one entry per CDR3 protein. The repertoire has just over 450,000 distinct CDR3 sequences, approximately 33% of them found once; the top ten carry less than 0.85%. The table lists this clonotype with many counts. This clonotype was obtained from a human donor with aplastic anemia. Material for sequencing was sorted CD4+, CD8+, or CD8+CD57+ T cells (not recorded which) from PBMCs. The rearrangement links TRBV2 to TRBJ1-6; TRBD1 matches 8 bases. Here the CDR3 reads CATVDREGSPLHF. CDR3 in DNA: TGTGCCACCGTGGACAGGGAAGGGTCACCCCTCCACTTT.